The clone carrying this T cell receptor beta chain was recorded at least ten times. The antigen is unknown. A sample-barcoded 5' primer and a J-beta primer mix were used in a second PCR of about 7 to 11 cycles. There were at least 2.5 million CDR3-containing paired-end reads obtained from each sample. TCRdb ran MiXCR on the 5' RACE reads and lists one entry per CDR3 protein. The data show more than 900,000 distinct CDR3 sequences, almost 25% seen once. The sample originates from a study of blood T cells in healthy people across ages. The CDR3 sequence is 16 residues long. Germline V gene lookup returns CDR1 MDHEN and CDR2 SYDVKM. V gave up 5 bases and J gave up 3 bases, with 19 bases separating them. Study observations and caveats: Calculation of diversity from one million T cells yielded estimates considered to be underestimates.

Each donor had ten milliliters of peripheral blood drawn. These data also formed part of another study, on T cells of mothers and their children. This second study says: Overlap in related mother-child pairs always slightly exceeded unrelated pairs, never significantly.

The chain combines TRBV28 with TRBJ2-5, with TRBD1 as a possible D gene (5 bases). This receptor was identified in a girl aged 2 to 10 in good health. Sequences were obtained from blood. The CDR3, as DNA: TGTGCCAGCAGTGACCGAAAGGGGAAGGGAAAAGAGACCCAGTACTTC. Encoded protein: CASSDRKGKGKETQYF.